A selection of T cell receptor beta chains follows, all from one sample in a study of control samples from healthy donors and cancer patients. Produced via immunoSEQ multiplex PCR; TCRdb's table is partial and in-frame only. The sample holds about 160,000 clones, 95% to 96% seen once. Material: blood. These receptors originate from a woman under 40 in good health. CDR3s include the opening cysteine and the closing phenylalanine or tryptophan. D genes are given only for firm matches. The listing skips clone size in some rows; elsewhere it reads once, few, many or a size class.

j_call: TRBJ1-1; clone_size: .; d_call: .; v_call: TRBV9; cdr3_aa: CASGIGMNTEAFF; cdr3_nt: TGTGCCAGCGGGATAGGAATGAACACTGAAGCTTTCTTT
j_call: TRBJ2-7; clone_size: .; d_call: .; v_call: TRBV13; cdr3_aa: CASSKMGSPYEQYF; cdr3_nt: TGTGCCAGCAGCAAAATGGGGTCGCCTTACGAGCAGTACTTC
j_call: TRBJ1-4; clone_size: .; d_call: .; v_call: TRBV3-1/TRBV3-2; cdr3_aa: CASSPTGTNNEKLFF; cdr3_nt: TGTGCCAGCAGCCCCACAGGGACTAATAATGAAAAACTGTTTTTT
j_call: TRBJ1-1; clone_size: .; d_call: TRBD1; v_call: TRBV29-1; cdr3_aa: CSVADRAGGTEAFF; cdr3_nt: TGCAGCGTCGCTGACAGGGCCGGAGGCACTGAAGCTTTCTTT
j_call: TRBJ1-4; clone_size: .; d_call: TRBD1; v_call: TRBV5-1; cdr3_aa: CASGQGDNEKLFF; cdr3_nt: TGCGCCAGCGGACAGGGCGATAATGAAAAACTGTTTTTT
j_call: TRBJ1-6; clone_size: .; d_call: .; v_call: TRBV28; cdr3_aa: CASSLGGPYNSPLHF; cdr3_nt: TGTGCCAGCAGTTTAGGAGGCCCCTATAATTCACCCCTCCACTTT
j_call: TRBJ1-5; clone_size: .; d_call: .; v_call: TRBV6-5; cdr3_aa: CASSYTPGQPQHF; cdr3_nt: TGTGCCAGCAGTTACACGCCCGGGCAGCCCCAGCATTTT
j_call: TRBJ1-5; clone_size: once; d_call: TRBD1; v_call: TRBV15; cdr3_aa: CATSLSMDRYNQPQHF; cdr3_nt: TGTGCCACCAGCCTTTCTATGGACAGGTATAATCAGCCCCAGCATTTT
j_call: TRBJ2-3; clone_size: .; d_call: TRBD2; v_call: TRBV9; cdr3_aa: CASSVGQTSGGADTQYF; cdr3_nt: TGTGCCAGCAGCGTAGGTCAGACTAGCGGGGGGGCAGATACGCAGTATTTT
j_call: TRBJ1-1; clone_size: .; d_call: .; v_call: TRBV7-2; cdr3_aa: CASSLQLNTEAFF; cdr3_nt: TGTGCCAGCAGCTTACAGCTGAACACTGAAGCTTTCTTT
j_call: TRBJ2-1; clone_size: .; d_call: TRBD2; v_call: TRBV10-1; cdr3_aa: CASSESPPRLAGSEQFF; cdr3_nt: TGCGCCAGCAGTGAGTCTCCACCGAGACTAGCGGGAAGTGAGCAGTTCTTC
j_call: TRBJ2-7; clone_size: .; d_call: .; v_call: TRBV12-5; cdr3_aa: CASGDSTYEQYF; cdr3_nt: TGTGCTAGTGGAGACAGTACCTACGAGCAGTACTTC
j_call: TRBJ2-7; clone_size: .; d_call: TRBD1; v_call: TRBV11-2; cdr3_aa: CASSLGYPGTGNYEQYF; cdr3_nt: TGTGCCAGCAGCTTAGGTTACCCCGGGACAGGGAACTACGAGCAGTACTTC
j_call: TRBJ2-7; clone_size: once; d_call: .; v_call: TRBV6-5; cdr3_aa: CASPRQESSYEQYF; cdr3_nt: TGTGCCAGCCCTCGACAGGAGAGCTCCTACGAGCAGTACTTC
j_call: TRBJ2-7; clone_size: .; d_call: TRBD2; v_call: TRBV7-9; cdr3_aa: CASSLGTRSEQYF; cdr3_nt: TGTGCCAGCAGCCTCGGGACTAGGAGCGAGCAGTACTTC
j_call: TRBJ1-2; clone_size: once; d_call: TRBD1; v_call: TRBV5-1; cdr3_aa: CASSLGQGPSTTF; cdr3_nt: TGCGCCAGCAGCCTGGGACAGGGCCCATCTACCACCTTC
j_call: TRBJ1-2; clone_size: .; d_call: .; v_call: TRBV2; cdr3_aa: CASSDLYGYTF; cdr3_nt: TGTGCCAGCAGTGACCTTTATGGCTACACCTTC
j_call: TRBJ1-1; clone_size: once; d_call: .; v_call: TRBV28; cdr3_aa: CASSLRGRNTEAFF; cdr3_nt: TGTGCCAGCAGTTTACGTGGTAGGAACACTGAAGCTTTCTTT
j_call: TRBJ2-7; clone_size: .; d_call: .; v_call: TRBV21-1; cdr3_aa: CASSPRASGLSYEQYF; cdr3_nt: TGTGCCAGCAGCCCTAGGGCTAGCGGGTTGAGTTACGAGCAGTACTTC
j_call: TRBJ2-7; clone_size: .; d_call: TRBD2; v_call: TRBV30; cdr3_aa: CAWSVAGVIYEQYF; cdr3_nt: TGTGCCTGGAGTGTAGCGGGAGTGATCTACGAGCAGTACTTC
j_call: TRBJ2-7; clone_size: .; d_call: .; v_call: TRBV6-6; cdr3_aa: CASNLEGYEQYF; cdr3_nt: TGTGCCAGCAACCTGGAAGGCTACGAGCAGTACTTC
j_call: TRBJ1-3; clone_size: .; d_call: .; v_call: TRBV19; cdr3_aa: CASSIADIDGNTIYF; cdr3_nt: TGTGCCAGTAGTATAGCGGACATTGATGGAAACACCATATATTTT
j_call: TRBJ2-2; clone_size: .; d_call: TRBD1; v_call: TRBV5-1; cdr3_aa: CASSLGVGTANTGELFF; cdr3_nt: TGCGCCAGCAGCTTGGGAGTAGGGACAGCGAACACCGGGGAGCTGTTTTTT
j_call: TRBJ1-4; clone_size: .; d_call: .; v_call: TRBV14; cdr3_aa: CASSRLDTNEKLFF; cdr3_nt: TGTGCCAGCAGCCGCCTAGACACAAATGAAAAACTGTTTTTT
j_call: TRBJ1-2; clone_size: .; d_call: .; v_call: TRBV18; cdr3_aa: CASSPFGPTTYGYTF; cdr3_nt: TGTGCCAGCTCACCATTCGGGCCCACTACCTATGGCTACACCTTC
j_call: TRBJ1-6; clone_size: .; d_call: .; v_call: TRBV6-6; cdr3_aa: CASSYWPGPPLVHF; cdr3_nt: TGTGCCAGCAGTTACTGGCCAGGACCACCCCTGGTCCACTTT
j_call: TRBJ2-7; clone_size: .; d_call: .; v_call: TRBV18; cdr3_aa: CASSPPVGYEQYF; cdr3_nt: TGTGCCAGCTCACCACCGGTCGGCTACGAGCAGTACTTC
j_call: TRBJ2-6; clone_size: .; d_call: .; v_call: TRBV19; cdr3_aa: CASRRGVASSGANVLTF; cdr3_nt: TGTGCCAGTAGGAGGGGGGTGGCGAGCTCTGGGGCCAACGTCCTGACTTTC
j_call: TRBJ1-2; clone_size: .; d_call: .; v_call: TRBV6-5; cdr3_aa: CASSTLGTGYTF; cdr3_nt: TGTGCCAGCAGTACACTAGGGACAGGCTACACCTTC
j_call: TRBJ1-4; clone_size: .; d_call: TRBD1; v_call: TRBV7-6; cdr3_aa: CASSFRQGNNEKLFF; cdr3_nt: TGTGCCAGCAGCTTCCGACAGGGAAATAATGAAAAACTGTTTTTT
j_call: TRBJ1-1; clone_size: .; d_call: .; v_call: TRBV20-1; cdr3_aa: CSASKPGVMNTEAFF; cdr3_nt: TGCAGTGCTAGTAAACCGGGGGTGATGAACACTGAAGCTTTCTTT
j_call: TRBJ2-2; clone_size: .; d_call: .; v_call: TRBV30; cdr3_aa: CAWRWAPNTGELFF; cdr3_nt: TGTGCCTGGAGGTGGGCTCCAAACACCGGGGAGCTGTTTTTT
j_call: TRBJ2-1; clone_size: .; d_call: TRBD1; v_call: TRBV3-1/TRBV3-2; cdr3_aa: CATTDRGNYNEQFF; cdr3_nt: TGTGCCACCACGGACAGGGGGAACTACAATGAGCAGTTCTTC
j_call: TRBJ2-7; clone_size: .; d_call: TRBD2; v_call: TRBV7-2; cdr3_aa: CASSSWGGGTYEQYF; cdr3_nt: TGTGCCAGCAGCTCATGGGGGGGTGGCACCTACGAGCAGTACTTC
j_call: TRBJ2-4; clone_size: .; d_call: .; v_call: TRBV28; cdr3_aa: CASSTYRGPGWRNIQYF; cdr3_nt: TGTGCCAGCAGTACCTACCGGGGCCCAGGATGGAGAAACATTCAGTACTTC
j_call: TRBJ2-3; clone_size: .; d_call: .; v_call: TRBV5-1; cdr3_aa: CASSLAEPSTDTQYF; cdr3_nt: TGCGCCAGCAGCTTGGCGGAGCCTAGCACAGATACGCAGTATTTT
j_call: TRBJ1-2; clone_size: .; d_call: .; v_call: TRBV18; cdr3_aa: CASSPQYGDYGYTF; cdr3_nt: TGTGCCAGCTCACCACAATATGGGGACTATGGCTACACCTTC
j_call: TRBJ2-6; clone_size: .; d_call: TRBD1; v_call: TRBV7-7; cdr3_aa: CASSPGTGAVPGANVLTF; cdr3_nt: TGTGCTAGCAGCCCAGGGACAGGGGCAGTTCCTGGGGCCAACGTCCTGACTTTC
j_call: TRBJ2-3; clone_size: .; d_call: TRBD2; v_call: TRBV28; cdr3_aa: CAAGEASGGVADTQYF; cdr3_nt: TGTGCCGCCGGTGAGGCTAGCGGGGGGGTTGCAGATACGCAGTATTTT
j_call: TRBJ2-3; clone_size: once; d_call: TRBD2; v_call: TRBV30; cdr3_aa: CAWTLREGVDTQYF; cdr3_nt: TGTGCCTGGACCCTCCGGGAGGGGGTAGATACGCAGTATTTT
j_call: TRBJ2-7; clone_size: .; d_call: .; v_call: TRBV28; cdr3_aa: CASSLSVGRAGREQYF; cdr3_nt: TGTGCCAGCAGTTTATCGGTGGGCAGGGCAGGTCGAGAGCAGTACTTC
j_call: TRBJ2-1; clone_size: .; d_call: .; v_call: TRBV30; cdr3_aa: CAWRMAGNYNEQFF; cdr3_nt: TGTGCCTGGAGAATGGCAGGAAACTACAATGAGCAGTTCTTC